A single sample gave rise to the 22 T cell receptor beta chains below, sequenced in a study of beta chain features in type 1 diabetes. The authors reverse transcribed all of the isolated RNA, so sequencing captured expressed TCRB transcripts. Sequencing used immunoSEQ multiplex PCR; TCRdb keeps in-frame clones, though not all of them. Among more than 110,000 clones listed, 6.9% were seen once. Sequenced: central memory CD4+ T cells from blood. The receptors here all came from a woman in her thirties in good health.

The sample holds many counts of this clone. The rearrangement joins TRBV15 to TRBJ2-1; tentatively, D is TRBD2 (6 bases). This CDR3 region has 14 residues. The germline V gene has CDR1 LNHNV and CDR2 YYDKDF (reference sequence). V shed 1 base and J shed 5 bases, with 9 bases lying between them. The CDR3, as DNA: TGTGCCACCAGCAGAGCTAGCGCCAACAATGAGCAGTTCTTC. Protein: CATSRASANNEQFF. The entire variable domain, with the rest obtained from reference TRBV15 and TRBJ2-1, is as follows: DAMVIQNPRYQVTQFGKPVTLSCSQTLNHNVMYWYQQKSSQAPKLLFHYYDKDFNNEADTPDNFQSRRPNTSFCFLDIRSPGLGDTAMYLCATSRASANNEQFFGPGTRLTVL.

This clone was seen at least ten times. The identical CDR3 is also encoded by other nucleotide sequences in the sample. The V call is TRBV7-9, the J call TRBJ2-7; 9 nucleotides match TRBD2. With 1 base clipped from V and 4 bases from J, the junction kept 5 bases outside the gene matches. The CDR3 spans 15 residues. The germline V gene encodes CDR1 SEHNR and CDR2 FQNEAQ (reference sequence). The CDR3 DNA follows: TGTGCCAGCAGCTTAGAGGCGGGAGGGCCGTACGAGCAGTACTTC. Protein product: CASSLEAGGPYEQYF.

The sample holds a few counts of this clone. This chain joins TRBV28 and TRBJ2-3; possible D gene TRBD2, 6 bases. CDR1 and CDR2 from the germline V gene are MDHEN and SYDVKM. Trimming removed 3 bases from V and 4 bases from J, with 11 bases in between. The CDR3 has 14 residues. CDR3 sequence reads: CASSFGGRPDTQYF. The CDR3 nucleotides are TGTGCCAGCAGTTTCGGAGGGCGTCCAGATACGCAGTATTTT.

There are many counts of this clone. The chain recombines TRBV25-1 with TRBJ1-2, with D possibly TRBD1 on 6 matching bases. The germline gives CDR1 MGHDK, CDR2 SYGVNS. The V and J ends lost 1 base and 2 bases respectively, with 14 bases between them. The CDR3 spans 16 residues. The CDR3 coding sequence is TGTGCCAGCAGTGAATTGCTGGGGGCAGGGAACTATGGCTACACCTTC. This translates into CASSELLGAGNYGYTF.

This clone appeared a few times. The chain combines TRBV6-5 with TRBJ2-1, with D possibly being TRBD2 (6 bases). Trimming took 2 bases from V and 5 from J, leaving 10 bases between them. CDR3 length: 14 residues. CDR1 is MNHEY and CDR2 is SVGAGI in the germline V gene. The CDR3 reads CASSYGEVHNEQFF. DNA for the CDR3: TGTGCCAGCAGTTACGGGGAGGTTCACAATGAGCAGTTCTTC.

The V gene is TRBV28, the J gene TRBJ2-1; D possibly corresponds to TRBD2 (6 bases). Germline CDR1 reads MDHEN; CDR2 reads SYDVKM. Between the trimmed V and J ends, which lost 6 bases and 2 bases, there was a span of 17 bases. The CDR3 consists of 16 residues. The DNA for the CDR3 is TGTGCCAGCAGCCTCTTCAGCGGGTCCACCTACAATGAGCAGTTCTTC. Its translation: CASSLFSGSTYNEQFF. Variable domain in full (rest from reference TRBV28 and TRBJ2-1): DVKVTQSSRYLVKRTGEKVFLECVQDMDHENMFWYRQDPGLGLRLIYFSYDVKMKEKGDIPEGYSVSREKKERFSLILESASTNQTSMYLCASSLFSGSTYNEQFFGPGTRLTVL.

In its sample, this clone was seen a few times. V gene TRBV18 combines with J gene TRBJ1-1; TRBD1 aligns across 7 bases. Trimming cost V 4 bases and J 8 bases; bases outside gene matches: 4. Germline-derived CDR1 and CDR2 are KGHSH and LQKENI. The CDR3 totals 12 residues. The CDR3 reads CASSLGGEEAFF. CDR3 DNA sequence: TGTGCCAGCTCACTAGGGGGCGAGGAAGCTTTCTTT.

In its sample, this clone was seen a few times. This chain joins TRBV28 and TRBJ2-5; D might be TRBD1 (6 bases). Germline CDR1 is MDHEN and CDR2 is SYDVKM. The ends were cut back, 11 bases at V and 0 bases at J, with 25 bases in the middle. The CDR3 sequence is 17 residues long. The CDR3 nucleotides read TGTGCCCCCTTTGATAGCGTGGCAGGGGCTTACCAAGAGACCCAGTACTTC. Its translation: CAPFDSVAGAYQETQYF.

This clone was seen more than once but under ten times. The chain links TRBV19 to TRBJ2-5, with a tentative D call TRBD2 (7 bases). This CDR3 has 15 residues. Germline CDR1 LNHDA, CDR2 SQIVND (reference sequence). The V and J ends lost 2 bases and 5 bases respectively, with 15 bases between them. CDR3 coding DNA: TGTGCCAGTAGTATATCGTCCAGGGGAGGGGAGACCCAGTACTTC. It translates to CASSISSRGGETQYF.

This clone was recorded a few times. This sequence joins TRBV18 and TRBJ1-1; D unresolved. Germline values: CDR1 KGHSH, CDR2 LQKENI. CDR3 length: 14 residues. V was clipped by 2 bases and J by 7 bases, with 14 bases between them. The CDR3 loop reads CASSPGVMRDEAFF. CDR3 in DNA: TGTGCCAGCTCACCAGGGGTTATGCGGGATGAAGCTTTCTTT.

The genes are TRBV2 and TRBJ2-1; 10 nucleotides align to TRBD2. This CDR3 has 14 residues. V gave up 8 bases and J gave up 10 bases; unmatched junction bases: 11. The germline V gene encodes CDR1 SNHLY and CDR2 FYNNEI. Written as DNA, the CDR3 is TGTGCCAGCGTTAACAGGGTAGCGGGAGGCGAGCAGTTCTTC. This translates into CASVNRVAGGEQFF. The whole variable domain, remainder taken from reference TRBV2 and TRBJ2-1, is EPEVTQTPSHQVTQMGQEVILRCVPISNHLYFYWYRQILGQKVEFLVSFYNNEISEKSEIFDDQFSVERPDGSNFTLKIRSTKLEDSAMYFCASVNRVAGGEQFFGPGTRLTVL.

This chain links TRBV15 with TRBJ2-3, with a tentative D call TRBD2 (6 bases). Germline V gene data show CDR1 as LNHNV and CDR2 as YYDKDF (reference sequence). The CDR3 has 15 residues. V lost 4 bases and J 2 bases, leaving 13 bases between the germline ends. The CDR3 sequence is CATSIRGGTTDTQYF. The CDR3 nucleotides are TGTGCCACCAGCATACGTGGCGGGACCACAGATACGCAGTATTTT. The full variable domain, completed using reference TRBV15 and TRBJ2-3, is DAMVIQNPRYQVTQFGKPVTLSCSQTLNHNVMYWYQQKSSQAPKLLFHYYDKDFNNEADTPDNFQSRRPNTSFCFLDIRSPGLGDTAMYLCATSIRGGTTDTQYFGPGTRLTVL.

This clone occurred many times. The gene calls are TRBV21-1 and TRBJ2-1; the table gives TRBD2 as D, unverified against the DNA. TRBV21-1 is listed as a pseudogene. This CDR3 contains 11 residues. In nucleotides, the CDR3 is TGTAGGGCTAGCGGGTACAATGAGCAGTTCTTC. Translation gives CRASGYNEQFF.

In this sample, this clone turned up a few times. The chain has TRBV7-8 and TRBJ1-1; a weak D match, TRBD1 (5 bases). V was clipped by 3 bases and J by 1 base, with 6 bases between them. The length of the CDR3 is 13 residues. Germline values: CDR1 SGHVS, CDR2 FQNEAQ. The CDR3 is CASSLGRNTEAFF. The CDR3 DNA reads TGTGCCAGCAGCTTGGGGCGGAACACTGAAGCTTTCTTT.

The CDR3 loop reads CASSHARDTQYF. The CDR3 bases are TGTGCCAGCAGCCATGCTAGAGATACGCAGTATTTT. This sequence joins TRBV5-4 and TRBJ2-3; D not certain. The CDR3 runs 12 residues. CDR1 and CDR2 from the germline V gene are SGHNT and YYREEE (reference sequence). Between the trimmed V and J ends, which lost 4 bases and 5 bases, there was a span of 8 bases.

This clone was counted ten times or more. This chain joins TRBV5-6 and TRBJ2-5; D gene uncertain. From germline, CDR1 is SGHDT and CDR2 YYEEEE. The CDR3 is made up of 11 amino acids. V shed 3 bases and J shed 7 bases, with 7 bases lying between them. The CDR3 DNA is TGTGCCAGCAGCTCGCGCGGGACCCAGTACTTC. Protein: CASSSRGTQYF.

The chain recombines TRBV28 with TRBJ1-4; D gene uncertain. From germline, CDR1 is MDHEN and CDR2 SYDVKM. CDR3 length: 14 residues. Trimming shortened V by 5 bases and J by 7 bases, and 14 bases separated the two germline ends. The CDR3 DNA reads TGTGCCAGCAGTACATCAGGTGTGGGTGAAAAACTGTTTTTT. This encodes CASSTSGVGEKLFF.

In its sample, this clone was seen a few times. This chain uses TRBV28 with TRBJ2-6; 10 bases map to TRBD2. After removal of 1 base from V and 0 bases from J, the junction contained 6 bases not matched to a gene. CDR1 MDHEN and CDR2 SYDVKM come from the germline V gene. The CDR3 loop spans 19 amino acids. CDR3 nucleotide sequence: TGTGCCAGCAGTTTATCCCGAGCGGGAGGGAGCTCTGGGGCCAACGTCCTGACTTTC. Translating gives CASSLSRAGGSSGANVLTF.

In its sample, this clone was seen a few times. V and J are TRBV6-6 and TRBJ2-7; D not certain. Trimming stripped 2 bases from V and 0 bases from J, with 8 bases between. The CDR3 has 14 residues. Per the germline V gene, CDR1 is MNHNY and CDR2 is SVGAGI (reference sequence). The CDR3 is CASSYGQNSYEQYF. CDR3 DNA: TGTGCCAGCAGTTACGGGCAGAACTCCTACGAGCAGTACTTC.

There are a few counts of this clone. The chain couples TRBV5-5 to TRBJ2-3, with D unclear. V was trimmed by 2 bases and J by 2 bases, leaving 6 bases between them. Germline V gene lookup returns CDR1 SGHKS and CDR2 YYEKEE (reference sequence). CDR3 length: 13 amino acids. CDR3 in DNA: TGTGCCAGCAGCTTCGGTGTCACAGATACGCAGTATTTT. It specifies CASSFGVTDTQYF.

Only a few counts were recorded for this clone. The CDR3 region is CASSYDRGNEQFF. DNA of the CDR3: TGTGCCAGCAGTTACGATCGGGGCAATGAGCAGTTCTTC. This chain links TRBV6-5 with TRBJ2-1; D is perhaps TRBD2 (5 bases). The CDR3 totals 13 residues. Germline CDR1 is MNHEY and CDR2 is SVGAGI. V dropped 2 bases and J dropped 6 bases, with 8 bases sitting between them.

The V gene is TRBV28, the J gene TRBJ2-3; TRBD2 agrees at 12 bases. The CDR3 contains 20 residues. From germline, CDR1 is MDHEN and CDR2 SYDVKM. The V segment lost 5 bases and the J segment 4 bases; nucleotides outside the gene matches: 19. The CDR3 spells CASSTTGLAGIGTLADTQYF. CDR3 bases: TGTGCCAGCAGTACCACCGGACTAGCGGGGATAGGGACTCTGGCAGATACGCAGTATTTT.